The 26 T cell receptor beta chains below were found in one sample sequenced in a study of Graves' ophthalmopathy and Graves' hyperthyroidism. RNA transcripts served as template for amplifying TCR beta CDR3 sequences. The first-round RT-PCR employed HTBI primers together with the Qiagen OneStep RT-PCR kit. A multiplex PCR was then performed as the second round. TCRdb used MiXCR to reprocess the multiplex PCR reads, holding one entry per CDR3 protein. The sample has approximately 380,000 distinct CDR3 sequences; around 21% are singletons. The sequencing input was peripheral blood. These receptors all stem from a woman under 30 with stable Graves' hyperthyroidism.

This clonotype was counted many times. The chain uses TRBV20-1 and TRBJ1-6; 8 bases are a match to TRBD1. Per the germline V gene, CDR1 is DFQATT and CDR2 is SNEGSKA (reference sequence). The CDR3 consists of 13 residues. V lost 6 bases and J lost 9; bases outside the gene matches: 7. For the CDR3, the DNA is TGCAGTGCCCCCTGGCAGGGGGCTTCACCCCTCCACTTT. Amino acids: CSAPWQGASPLHF.

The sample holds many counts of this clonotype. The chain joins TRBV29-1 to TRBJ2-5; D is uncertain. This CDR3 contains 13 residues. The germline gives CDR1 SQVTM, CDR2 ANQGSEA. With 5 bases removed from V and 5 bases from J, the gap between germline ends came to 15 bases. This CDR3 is CSVSQLNGETQYF. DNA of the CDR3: TGCAGCGTTTCACAGTTGAACGGTGAGACCCAGTACTTC.

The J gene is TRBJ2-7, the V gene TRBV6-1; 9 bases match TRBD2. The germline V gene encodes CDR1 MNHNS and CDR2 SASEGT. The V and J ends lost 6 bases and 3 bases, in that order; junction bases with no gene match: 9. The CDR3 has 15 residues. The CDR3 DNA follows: TGTGCCAGCAGCCCCTCGGCTAGCGGGGACTACGAGCAGTACTTC. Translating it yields CASSPSASGDYEQYF.

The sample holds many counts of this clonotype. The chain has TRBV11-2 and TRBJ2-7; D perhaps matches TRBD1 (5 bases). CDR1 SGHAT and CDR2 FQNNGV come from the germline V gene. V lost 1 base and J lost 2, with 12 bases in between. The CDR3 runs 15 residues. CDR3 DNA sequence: TGTGCCAGCAGCTTAGTTGCAGGGTTTACCTACGAGCAGTACTTC. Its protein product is CASSLVAGFTYEQYF.

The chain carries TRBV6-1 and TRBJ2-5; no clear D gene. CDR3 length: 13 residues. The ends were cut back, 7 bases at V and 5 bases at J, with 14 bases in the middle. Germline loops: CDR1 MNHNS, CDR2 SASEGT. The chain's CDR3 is CASTTTWVETQYF. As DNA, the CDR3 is TGTGCCAGCACCACGACCTGGGTGGAGACCCAGTACTTC.

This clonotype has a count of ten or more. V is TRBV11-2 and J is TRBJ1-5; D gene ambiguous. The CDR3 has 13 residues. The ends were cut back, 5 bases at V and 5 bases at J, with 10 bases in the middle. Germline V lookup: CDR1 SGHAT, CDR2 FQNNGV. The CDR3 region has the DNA TGTGCCAGCAGCCAAGATAGACATCAGCCCCAGCATTTT. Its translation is CASSQDRHQPQHF.

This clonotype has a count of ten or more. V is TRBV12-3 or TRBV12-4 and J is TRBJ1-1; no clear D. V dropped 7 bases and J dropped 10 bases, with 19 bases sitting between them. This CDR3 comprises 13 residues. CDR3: CASTLNPVIGAFF. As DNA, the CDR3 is TGTGCCAGCACCCTGAACCCCGTTATTGGAGCTTTCTTT.

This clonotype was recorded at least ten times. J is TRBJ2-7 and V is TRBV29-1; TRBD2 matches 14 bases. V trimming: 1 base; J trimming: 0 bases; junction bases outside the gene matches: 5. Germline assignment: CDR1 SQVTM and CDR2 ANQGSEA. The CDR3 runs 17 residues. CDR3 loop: CSVEGLAGGTSSYEQYF. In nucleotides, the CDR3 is TGCAGCGTTGAAGGACTAGCGGGAGGGACAAGCTCCTACGAGCAGTACTTC.

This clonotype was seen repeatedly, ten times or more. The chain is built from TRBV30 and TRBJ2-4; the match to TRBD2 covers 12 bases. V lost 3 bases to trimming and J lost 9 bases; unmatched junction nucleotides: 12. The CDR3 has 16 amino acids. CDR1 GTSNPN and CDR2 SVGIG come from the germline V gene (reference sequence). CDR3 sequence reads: CAWRPRGTSGRSIQYF. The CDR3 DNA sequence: TGTGCCTGGAGGCCCCGCGGAACTAGCGGGAGGAGCATTCAGTACTTC.

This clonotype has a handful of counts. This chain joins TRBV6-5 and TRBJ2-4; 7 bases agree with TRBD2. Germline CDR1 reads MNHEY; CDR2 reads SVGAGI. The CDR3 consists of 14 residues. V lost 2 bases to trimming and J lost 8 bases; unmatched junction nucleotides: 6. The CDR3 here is CASSYGGVRDIQYF. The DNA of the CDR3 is TGTGCCAGCAGTTACGGGGGGGTTCGGGACATTCAGTACTTC.

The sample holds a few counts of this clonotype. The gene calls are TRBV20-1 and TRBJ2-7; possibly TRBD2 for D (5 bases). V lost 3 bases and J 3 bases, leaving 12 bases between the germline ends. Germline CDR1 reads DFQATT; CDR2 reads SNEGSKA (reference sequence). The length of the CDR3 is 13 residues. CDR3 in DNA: TGCAGTGCTAGCGCGGGCCGGTTCTACGAGCAGTACTTC. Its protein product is CSASAGRFYEQYF.

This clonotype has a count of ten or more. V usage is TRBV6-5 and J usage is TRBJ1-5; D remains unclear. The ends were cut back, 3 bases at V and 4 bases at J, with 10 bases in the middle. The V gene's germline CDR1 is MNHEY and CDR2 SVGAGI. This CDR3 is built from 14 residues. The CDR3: CASSYHVSNQPQHF. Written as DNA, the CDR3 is TGTGCCAGCAGTTATCATGTGTCTAATCAGCCCCAGCATTTT.

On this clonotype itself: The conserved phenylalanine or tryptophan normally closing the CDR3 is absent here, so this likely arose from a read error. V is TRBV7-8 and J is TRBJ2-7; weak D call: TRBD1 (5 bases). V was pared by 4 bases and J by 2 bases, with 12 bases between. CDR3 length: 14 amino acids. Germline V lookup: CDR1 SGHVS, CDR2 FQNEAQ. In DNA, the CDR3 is TGTGCCAGCAGCTCTAGGGGCTTCCCCTACGAGCAGTACTAC. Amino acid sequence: CASSSRGFPYEQYY.

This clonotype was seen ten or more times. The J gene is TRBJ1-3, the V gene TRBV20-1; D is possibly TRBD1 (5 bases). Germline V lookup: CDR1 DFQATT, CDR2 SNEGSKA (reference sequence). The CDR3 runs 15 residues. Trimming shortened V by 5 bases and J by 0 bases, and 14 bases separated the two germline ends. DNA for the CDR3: TGCAGTGCTGGACCGGGACTCAGCTCTGGAAACACCATATATTTT. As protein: CSAGPGLSSGNTIYF.

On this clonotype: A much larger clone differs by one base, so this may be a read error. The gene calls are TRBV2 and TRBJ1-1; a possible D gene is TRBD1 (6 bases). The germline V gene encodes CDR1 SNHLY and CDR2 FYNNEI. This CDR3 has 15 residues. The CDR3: CASKIEGVMNTEACF. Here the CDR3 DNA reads TGTGCCAGCAAGATTGAGGGGGTTATGAACACTGAAGCTTGCTTT.

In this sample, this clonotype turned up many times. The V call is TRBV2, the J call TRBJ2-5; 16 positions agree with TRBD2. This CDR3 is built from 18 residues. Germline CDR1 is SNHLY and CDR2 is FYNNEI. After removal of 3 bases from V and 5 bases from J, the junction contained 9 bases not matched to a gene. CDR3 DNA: TGTGCCAGCAGTGAGGGGGGACTAGCGGGAGGGAGAGAGGAGACCCAGTACTTC. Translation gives CASSEGGLAGGREETQYF. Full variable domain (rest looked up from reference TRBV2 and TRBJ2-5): EPEVTQTPSHQVTQMGQEVILRCVPISNHLYFYWYRQILGQKVEFLVSFYNNEISEKSEIFDDQFSVERPDGSNFTLKIRSTKLEDSAMYFCASSEGGLAGGREETQYFGPGTRLLVL.

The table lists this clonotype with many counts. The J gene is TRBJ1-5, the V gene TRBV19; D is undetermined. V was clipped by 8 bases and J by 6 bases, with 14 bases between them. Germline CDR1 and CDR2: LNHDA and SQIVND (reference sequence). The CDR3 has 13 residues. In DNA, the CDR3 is TGTGCCAGTTCCCCCGGTTGGTCTCAGCCCCAGCATTTT. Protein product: CASSPGWSQPQHF.

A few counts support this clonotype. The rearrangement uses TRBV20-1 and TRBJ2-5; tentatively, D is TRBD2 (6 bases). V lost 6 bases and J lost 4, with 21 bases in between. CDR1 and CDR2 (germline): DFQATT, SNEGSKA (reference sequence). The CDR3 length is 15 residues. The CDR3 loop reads CSAPQSSDIGETQYF. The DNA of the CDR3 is TGCAGTGCCCCCCAGTCTAGCGATATAGGAGAGACCCAGTACTTC.

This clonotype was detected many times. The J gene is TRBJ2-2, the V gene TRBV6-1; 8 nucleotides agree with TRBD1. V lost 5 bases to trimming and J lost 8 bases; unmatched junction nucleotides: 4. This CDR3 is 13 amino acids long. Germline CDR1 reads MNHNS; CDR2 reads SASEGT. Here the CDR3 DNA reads TGTGCCAGCAGTCGACAGGGGATGGGGGAGCTGTTTTTT. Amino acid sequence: CASSRQGMGELFF.

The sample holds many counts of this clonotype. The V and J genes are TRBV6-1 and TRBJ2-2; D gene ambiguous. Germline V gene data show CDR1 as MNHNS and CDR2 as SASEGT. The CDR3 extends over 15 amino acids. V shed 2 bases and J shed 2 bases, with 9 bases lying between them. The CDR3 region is CASSERGSNTGELFF. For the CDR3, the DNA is TGTGCCAGCAGTGAAAGAGGCAGTAACACCGGGGAGCTGTTTTTT.

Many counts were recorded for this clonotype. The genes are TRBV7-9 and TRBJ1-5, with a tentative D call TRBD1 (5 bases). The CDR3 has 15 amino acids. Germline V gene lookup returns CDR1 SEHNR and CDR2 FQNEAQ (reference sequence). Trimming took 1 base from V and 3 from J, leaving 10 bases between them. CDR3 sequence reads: CASSLGGRLNQPQHF. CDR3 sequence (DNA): TGTGCCAGCAGCTTAGGGGGACGGCTCAATCAGCCCCAGCATTTT.

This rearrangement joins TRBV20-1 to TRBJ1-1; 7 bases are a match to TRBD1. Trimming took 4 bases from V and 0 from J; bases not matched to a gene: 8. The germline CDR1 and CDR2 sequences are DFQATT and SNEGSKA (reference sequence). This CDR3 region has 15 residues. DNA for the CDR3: TGCAGTGCTACTAGACAGGGCCAGATGAACACTGAAGCTTTCTTT. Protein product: CSATRQGQMNTEAFF.

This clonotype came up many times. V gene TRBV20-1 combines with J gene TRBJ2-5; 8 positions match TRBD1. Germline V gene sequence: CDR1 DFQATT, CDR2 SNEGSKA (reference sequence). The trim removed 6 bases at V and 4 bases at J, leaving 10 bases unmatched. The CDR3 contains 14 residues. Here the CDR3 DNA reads TGCAGTGCCGCAGGGGGCGAAGTTCGAGAGACCCAGTACTTC. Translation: CSAAGGEVRETQYF.

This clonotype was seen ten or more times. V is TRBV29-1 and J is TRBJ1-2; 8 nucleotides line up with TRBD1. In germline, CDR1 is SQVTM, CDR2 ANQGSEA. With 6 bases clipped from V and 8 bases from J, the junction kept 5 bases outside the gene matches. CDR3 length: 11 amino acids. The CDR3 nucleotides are TGCAGCGTAGCAACAGGGGGAGGCTACACCTTC. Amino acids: CSVATGGGYTF.

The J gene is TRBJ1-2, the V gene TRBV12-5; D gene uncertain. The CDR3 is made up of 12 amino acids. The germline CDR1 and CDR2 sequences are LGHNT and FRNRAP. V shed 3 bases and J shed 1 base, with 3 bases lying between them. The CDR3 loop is CASGFSNYGYTF. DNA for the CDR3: TGTGCTAGTGGTTTCAGTAACTATGGCTACACCTTC.

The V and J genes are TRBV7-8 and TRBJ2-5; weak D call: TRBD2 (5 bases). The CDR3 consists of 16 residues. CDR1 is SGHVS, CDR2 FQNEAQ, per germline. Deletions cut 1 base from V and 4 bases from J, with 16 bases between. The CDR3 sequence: CASSLVGKPDRETQYF. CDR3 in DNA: TGTGCCAGCAGCTTAGTCGGGAAGCCAGATCGAGAGACCCAGTACTTC.